These 23 T cell receptor beta chains were all obtained from the same sample, sequenced in a study of T cell responses to AZD1222 COVID-19 vaccine. Produced via immunoSEQ multiplex PCR; TCRdb's table is partial and in-frame only. The sample holds about 120,000 clones; around 90% are singletons and the top ten take roughly 5%. The input for sequencing was peripheral blood, taken on day 0 of AZD1222 vaccination. The receptors stem from an adult in good health.

This rearrangement joins TRBV20-1 to TRBJ2-5, with no clear D. Germline CDR1 DFQATT, CDR2 SNEGSKA (reference sequence). The V and J ends lost 7 bases and 2 bases respectively, with 8 bases between them. The CDR3 has 11 residues. CDR3 nucleotide sequence: TGCAGTGTGCAGCTTCAAGAGACCCAGTACTTC. Encoded protein: CSVQLQETQYF.

In its sample, this clone was seen once. The rearrangement uses TRBV6-2 or TRBV6-3 and TRBJ1-5; tentatively, D is TRBD1 (6 bases). This CDR3 is 13 amino acids long. V was clipped by 7 bases and J by 4 bases, with 11 bases between them. The germline gives CDR1 MNHEY, CDR2 SVGEGT. CDR3 nucleotides: TGTGCCAGCACCCCAGGGGATAATCAGCCCCAGCATTTT. As protein: CASTPGDNQPQHF.

The rearrangement links TRBV10-1 to TRBJ1-3; D is possibly TRBD1 (6 bases). This CDR3 spans 14 amino acids. Trimming removed 10 bases at V and 0 bases at J, with 13 bases between. Germline CDR1 reads WNHNN; CDR2 reads SYGVQD (reference sequence). The DNA for the CDR3 is TGCGCCACCTCACAGGGATCCTCTGGAAACACCATATATTTT. Translating gives CATSQGSSGNTIYF.

The V gene is TRBV10-1, the J gene TRBJ2-7; D is ambiguous. V shed 5 bases and J shed 4 bases, with 3 bases lying between them. This CDR3 is built from 10 residues. In germline, CDR1 is WNHNN, CDR2 SYGVQD (reference sequence). In DNA, the CDR3 is TGCGCCAGCAGTACGTACGAGCAGTACTTC. Its translation is CASSTYEQYF.

This sequence joins TRBV6-5 and TRBJ1-1, with D perhaps matching TRBD1 (5 bases). The CDR3 is made up of 12 amino acids. CDR1 and CDR2 (germline): MNHEY, SVGAGI. The germline V and J ends were trimmed by 6 bases and 8 bases, with 13 bases remaining between them. The CDR3 DNA reads TGTGCCAGCAGGCGGACGGGGGAAGAAGCTTTCTTT. As protein: CASRRTGEEAFF.

Turning to this clone: This same CDR3 is encoded by further DNA sequences in the sample. CDR3 in DNA: TGTGCCAGCAGTTTGCGGGGCGGCTACACCTTC. Its protein is CASSLRGGYTF. This chain uses TRBV12-3 or TRBV12-4 with TRBJ1-2, with D perhaps matching TRBD1 (5 bases). This CDR3 has 11 residues. V shed 3 bases and J shed 8 bases, with 7 bases lying between them.

V gene TRBV5-5 combines with J gene TRBJ1-6; D gene ambiguous. Germline V gene lookup returns CDR1 SGHKS and CDR2 YYEKEE (reference sequence). This CDR3 is 13 amino acids long. Trimming took 5 bases from V and 7 from J, leaving 10 bases between them. The CDR3 here is CASRSTANSPLHF. CDR3 in DNA: TGTGCCAGCAGATCAACAGCGAATTCACCCCTCCACTTT.

The V gene is TRBV9, the J gene TRBJ1-1; possibly TRBD1 for D (5 bases). The CDR3 spans 15 residues. Trimming cost V 0 bases and J 4 bases, with 13 bases left between them. The germline gives CDR1 SGDLS, CDR2 YYNGEE. The CDR3 is CASSVGPGGSTEAFF. CDR3 nucleotides: TGTGCCAGCAGCGTAGGTCCGGGGGGATCCACTGAAGCTTTCTTT.

The V gene is TRBV6-5, the J gene TRBJ1-2; TRBD1 aligns across 8 bases. The CDR3 extends over 14 amino acids. The germline V gene has CDR1 MNHEY and CDR2 SVGAGI. The V gene end was trimmed by 0 bases and the J gene end by 8 bases; junction bases not matched to a gene: 5. CDR3 sequence (DNA): TGTGCCAGCAGTTACTCGACCCAGGGGGCAGGCTACACCTTC. Protein: CASSYSTQGAGYTF.

J is TRBJ2-1 and V is TRBV3-1 (or the pseudogene TRBV3-2); no firm D call. The germline V gene has CDR1 LGHDT and CDR2 YNNKEL (reference sequence). The CDR3 runs to 15 residues. V lost 0 bases to trimming and J lost 5 bases, with 11 bases between them. CDR3 coding DNA: TGTGCCAGCAGCCAAGATCCAACAGAGAACAATGAGCAGTTCTTC. Translated: CASSQDPTENNEQFF.

The genes are TRBV7-9 and TRBJ1-2; D is unresolved. This CDR3 is built from 15 residues. V gave up 1 base and J gave up 0 bases, with 9 bases separating them. Germline assignment: CDR1 SEHNR and CDR2 FQNEAQ (reference sequence). As DNA, the CDR3 is TGTGCCAGCAGCTTAGGGGCCATGACTAACTATGGCTACACCTTC. Amino acids: CASSLGAMTNYGYTF.

The V gene is TRBV9, the J gene TRBJ1-1, with D tentatively TRBD1 (5 bases). Germline assignment: CDR1 SGDLS and CDR2 YYNGEE. Between the trimmed V and J ends, which lost 0 bases and 3 bases, there was a span of 12 bases. This CDR3 comprises 15 residues. CDR3 in DNA: TGTGCCAGCAGCGTAGTAGCAGGGTGGGACACTGAAGCTTTCTTT. Amino acids: CASSVVAGWDTEAFF. Combining the CDR3 with reference TRBV9 and TRBJ1-1 gives the whole variable domain DSGVTQTPKHLITATGQRVTLRCSPRSGDLSVYWYQQSLDQGLQFLIQYYNGEERAKGNILERFSAQQFPDLHSELNLSSLELGDSALYFCASSVVAGWDTEAFFGQGTRLTVV.

The J gene is TRBJ1-5, the V gene TRBV6-5, with D unclear. The CDR3 consists of 12 residues. Trimming removed 10 bases from V and 4 bases from J, with 11 bases in between. From germline, CDR1 is MNHEY and CDR2 SVGAGI. In nucleotides, the CDR3 is TGTGCCATTCGACTGCTTAATCAGCCCCAGCATTTT. Its translation: CAIRLLNQPQHF.

The CDR3 region has the DNA TGTGCCAGCTCCCTTGAACAGCACTATGGCTACACCTTC. Amino acids: CASSLEQHYGYTF. The rearrangement joins TRBV18 to TRBJ1-2; D unclear. Germline assignment: CDR1 KGHSH and CDR2 LQKENI. This CDR3 spans 13 amino acids. V lost 6 bases, J lost 3 bases, and 11 bases lay in between. Combining the CDR3 with reference TRBV18 and TRBJ1-2 gives the whole variable domain NAGVMQNPRHLVRRRGQEARLRCSPMKGHSHVYWYRQLPEEGLKFMVYLQKENIIDESGMPKERFSAEFPKEGPSILRIQQVVRGDSAAYFCASSLEQHYGYTFGSGTRLTVV.

This clone was seen only a few times. This chain uses TRBV5-1 with TRBJ1-1; TRBD1 aligns across 10 bases. Germline V gene data show CDR1 as SGHRS and CDR2 as YFSETQ. The CDR3 is 15 residues long. V shed 0 bases, J shed 6 bases, and the junction held 5 bases outside the gene matches. CDR3 protein: CASSLGDRGWAEAFF. DNA of the CDR3: TGCGCCAGCAGCTTGGGGGACAGGGGATGGGCTGAAGCTTTCTTT. The full variable domain, its missing parts supplied by reference TRBV5-1 and TRBJ1-1, is KAGVTQTPRYLIKTRGQQVTLSCSPISGHRSVSWYQQTPGQGLQFLFEYFSETQRNKGNFPGRFSGRQFSNSRSEMNVSTLELGDSALYLCASSLGDRGWAEAFFGQGTRLTVV.

The genes are TRBV18 and TRBJ1-4; D gene uncertain. Between the trimmed V and J ends, which lost 10 bases and 3 bases, there was a span of 12 bases. In germline, CDR1 is KGHSH, CDR2 LQKENI. The CDR3 totals 13 residues. CDR3 coding DNA: TGTGCCACCACCTTGGGGTCTAATGAAAAACTGTTTTTT. Residues: CATTLGSNEKLFF. The full variable domain, completed using reference TRBV18 and TRBJ1-4, is NAGVMQNPRHLVRRRGQEARLRCSPMKGHSHVYWYRQLPEEGLKFMVYLQKENIIDESGMPKERFSAEFPKEGPSILRIQQVVRGDSAAYFCATTLGSNEKLFFGSGTQLSVL.

V and J are TRBV27 and TRBJ1-2; 8 bases fit TRBD1. The trim removed 5 bases at V and 6 bases at J, leaving 5 bases unmatched. This CDR3 has 13 amino acids. Germline CDR1 is MNHEY and CDR2 is SMNVEV (reference sequence). The CDR3 DNA reads as TGTGCCAGCAGTCTCCAGGGGGCCAATGGCTACACCTTC. Residues: CASSLQGANGYTF.

V gene TRBV5-1 combines with J gene TRBJ2-7; the D is unclear. The germline CDR1 and CDR2 sequences are SGHRS and YFSETQ. Trimming cost V 1 base and J 0 bases, with 8 bases left between them. The length of the CDR3 is 14 residues. Written as DNA, the CDR3 is TGCGCCAGCAGCTTGAAGGCCAGCTCCTACGAGCAGTACTTC. It yields the protein CASSLKASSYEQYF. Looking up the rest from reference TRBV5-1 and TRBJ2-7 gives the full variable domain: KAGVTQTPRYLIKTRGQQVTLSCSPISGHRSVSWYQQTPGQGLQFLFEYFSETQRNKGNFPGRFSGRQFSNSRSEMNVSTLELGDSALYLCASSLKASSYEQYFGPGTRLTVT.

The chain joins TRBV5-1 to TRBJ2-5; the D gene is possibly TRBD1 (7 bases). Germline V lookup: CDR1 SGHRS, CDR2 YFSETQ. CDR3 length equals 18 residues. The V and J ends lost 3 bases and 2 bases respectively, with 23 bases between them. CDR3 in DNA: TGCGCCAGCAGCTCGACAGGGTCGCTTGGGGGGCCTCAAGAGACCCAGTACTTC. Translating gives CASSSTGSLGGPQETQYF.

CDR3 sequence reads: CASSLLRDSPLHF. The DNA for the CDR3 is TGTGCCAGCAGCTTACTAAGGGATTCACCCCTCCACTTT. The chain uses TRBV7-2 and TRBJ1-6; no clear D gene. V lost 2 bases and J lost 8, with 7 bases in between. The germline CDR1 and CDR2 sequences are SGHTA and FQGNSA. The CDR3 is 13 residues long. Drawing the rest from reference TRBV7-2 and TRBJ1-6, the complete variable domain is GAGVSQSPSNKVTEKGKDVELRCDPISGHTALYWYRQSLGQGLEFLIYFQGNSAPDKSGLPSDRFSAERTGGSVSTLTIQRTQQEDSAVYLCASSLLRDSPLHFGNGTRLTVT.

The chain employs TRBV7-3 and TRBJ2-3, with no clear D. The CDR3 is made up of 14 amino acids. With 3 bases removed from V and 2 bases from J, the gap between germline ends came to 9 bases. Germline V CDR1 and CDR2: SGHTA, FQGTGA. CDR3 sequence: CASSLESFTDTQYF. CDR3 DNA sequence: TGTGCCAGCAGCTTGGAGTCTTTCACAGATACGCAGTATTTT.

The chain has TRBV19 and TRBJ1-6; 8 bases are shared with TRBD1. The CDR3 consists of 15 residues. V dropped 3 bases and J dropped 7; count of bases not matched to a gene: 5. Germline CDR1 and CDR2: LNHDA and SQIVND (reference sequence). This CDR3 reads CASSIRDRPNSPLHF. CDR3 coding DNA: TGTGCCAGTAGTATTCGGGACAGGCCAAATTCACCCCTCCACTTT.

V is TRBV11-2 and J is TRBJ2-7, with a possible D match to TRBD1 (5 bases). Trimming left V 1 base short and J 3 bases short, with 10 bases between. The CDR3 loop spans 14 amino acids. CDR1 and CDR2 from the germline V gene are SGHAT and FQNNGV. The CDR3 protein is CASSLAAQGYEQYF. CDR3 DNA: TGTGCCAGCAGCTTAGCGGCCCAGGGCTACGAGCAGTACTTC.